This is a list of T cell receptor beta chains from one sample in a study of T cells in Graves' hyperthyroidism and ophthalmopathy. TCRdb re-called the multiplex PCR reads through MiXCR, storing one row per CDR3 protein. The sample holds approximately 620,000 distinct CDR3 sequences, more than 15% seen once. Sequenced material: blood. All receptors come from a woman in her thirties or forties with Graves' ophthalmopathy. CDR3s leave out the opening cysteine and the closing phenylalanine or tryptophan. The order of the fields is V gene, J gene, CDR3 length, CDR3 protein.

V gene: TRBV29-1
J gene: TRBJ2-7
CDR3 length: 12
CDR3 protein: SVFSGSYSYEQY

V gene: TRBV24-1
J gene: TRBJ2-7
CDR3 length: 11
CDR3 protein: ATSESATYEQY

V gene: TRBV20-1
J gene: TRBJ2-2
CDR3 length: 13
CDR3 protein: SARSTGSDTGELF

V gene: TRBV11-2
J gene: TRBJ2-1
CDR3 length: 11
CDR3 protein: ASSSISWGEQF

V gene: TRBV5-1
J gene: TRBJ1-5
CDR3 length: 13
CDR3 protein: ASSLAPGEQQPQH

V gene: TRBV2
J gene: TRBJ2-5
CDR3 length: 11
CDR3 protein: ASSEYQDETQY

V gene: TRBV29-1
J gene: TRBJ2-1
CDR3 length: 12
CDR3 protein: SVYSQGVYNEQF

V gene: TRBV28
J gene: TRBJ2-1
CDR3 length: 13
CDR3 protein: ASSRIGQLYNEQF

V gene: TRBV6-1
J gene: TRBJ2-3
CDR3 length: 14
CDR3 protein: ASSLTLADPTDTQY

V gene: TRBV7-9
J gene: TRBJ1-1
CDR3 length: 14
CDR3 protein: ASSLWDRAANTEAF

V gene: TRBV19
J gene: TRBJ2-7
CDR3 length: 11
CDR3 protein: ASSYQGAGEQY

V gene: TRBV20-1
J gene: TRBJ1-2
CDR3 length: 13
CDR3 protein: SARPPTGGGYGYT

V gene: TRBV19
J gene: TRBJ1-4
CDR3 length: 12
CDR3 protein: ASSMGQTDEKLF

V gene: TRBV12-3/TRBV12-4
J gene: TRBJ2-7
CDR3 length: 12
CDR3 protein: ASSRGQGGHEQY

V gene: TRBV29-1
J gene: TRBJ1-1
CDR3 length: 12
CDR3 protein: SVEASAHKAEAF

V gene: TRBV3-1
J gene: TRBJ1-1
CDR3 length: 13
CDR3 protein: ASSQDRAGSSEAF

V gene: TRBV2
J gene: TRBJ1-6
CDR3 length: 10
CDR3 protein: ASSADRGPLH

V gene: TRBV24-1
J gene: TRBJ2-5
CDR3 length: 11
CDR3 protein: ATSDGGQETQY

V gene: TRBV4-1
J gene: TRBJ2-2
CDR3 length: 13
CDR3 protein: ASRQGGRDTGELF

V gene: TRBV10-1
J gene: TRBJ2-2
CDR3 length: 13
CDR3 protein: ASSEGSANTGELF

V gene: TRBV2
J gene: TRBJ2-7
CDR3 length: 10
CDR3 protein: ASKNLPYEQY

V gene: TRBV6-6
J gene: TRBJ2-1
CDR3 length: 9
CDR3 protein: ASSYWNEQF

V gene: TRBV7-9
J gene: TRBJ2-2
CDR3 length: 13
CDR3 protein: ASRPGTANTGELF

V gene: TRBV19
J gene: TRBJ2-6
CDR3 length: 14
CDR3 protein: ASSGDGHSGANVLT

V gene: TRBV11-2
J gene: TRBJ2-3
CDR3 length: 15
CDR3 protein: ASSLGRILTSTDTQY

V gene: TRBV18
J gene: TRBJ1-1
CDR3 length: 12
CDR3 protein: ASSPPVRNTEAF

V gene: TRBV20-1
J gene: TRBJ2-2
CDR3 length: 12
CDR3 protein: SAATGGASGELF

V gene: TRBV2
J gene: TRBJ2-5
CDR3 length: 13
CDR3 protein: ASSRAGARTETQY

V gene: TRBV28
J gene: TRBJ1-5
CDR3 length: 14
CDR3 protein: ASSWGGTGGIGPQH

V gene: TRBV6-1
J gene: TRBJ2-3
CDR3 length: 12
CDR3 protein: ASTTSGSADTQY

V gene: TRBV19
J gene: TRBJ1-2
CDR3 length: 13
CDR3 protein: ASRRITNDNYGYT

V gene: TRBV28
J gene: TRBJ2-7
CDR3 length: 14
CDR3 protein: ASSYSWRGLSYEQY

V gene: TRBV20-1
J gene: TRBJ2-1
CDR3 length: 18
CDR3 protein: SARIARDYQISYSYNEQF

V gene: TRBV20-1
J gene: TRBJ1-5
CDR3 length: 11
CDR3 protein: SAQGESNQPQH

V gene: TRBV7-2
J gene: TRBJ2-3
CDR3 length: 12
CDR3 protein: ASSFRGGPGTQY

V gene: TRBV11-2
J gene: TRBJ2-2
CDR3 length: 13
CDR3 protein: ASSPGRNFTGELF

V gene: TRBV18
J gene: TRBJ2-5
CDR3 length: 13
CDR3 protein: ASSPPGDRVETQY

V gene: TRBV30
J gene: TRBJ2-3
CDR3 length: 11
CDR3 protein: AWSVKAGDTQY

V gene: TRBV2
J gene: TRBJ2-3
CDR3 length: 11
CDR3 protein: AGRGSGTDTQY

V gene: TRBV11-2
J gene: TRBJ2-2
CDR3 length: 14
CDR3 protein: ASSLTAPLNTGELF

V gene: TRBV24-1
J gene: TRBJ2-7
CDR3 length: 14
CDR3 protein: ATSDLPGQGGYEQY

V gene: TRBV5-5
J gene: TRBJ1-5
CDR3 length: 15
CDR3 protein: ASSVTGGMLSNQPQH

V gene: TRBV27
J gene: TRBJ2-3
CDR3 length: 11
CDR3 protein: ASSRTPADTQY

V gene: TRBV28
J gene: TRBJ2-7
CDR3 length: 10
CDR3 protein: ATTGGRGEQY

V gene: TRBV20-1
J gene: TRBJ2-3
CDR3 length: 10
CDR3 protein: SAWANTDTQY

V gene: TRBV25-1
J gene: TRBJ2-7
CDR3 length: 15
CDR3 protein: ASSALGLAGLGYEQY

V gene: TRBV28
J gene: TRBJ2-7
CDR3 length: 13
CDR3 protein: ASRPGLINTYEQY

V gene: TRBV20-1
J gene: TRBJ2-3
CDR3 length: 13
CDR3 protein: SAIISRTSTDTQY

V gene: TRBV10-1
J gene: TRBJ2-7
CDR3 length: 13
CDR3 protein: ASRGTGTSSYEQY